A selection of T cell receptor beta chains follows, all from one sample in a study of shared clonotypes between healthy human individuals. Generated by immunoSEQ multiplex PCR, the TCRdb table keeps only in-frame clones and is missing some. Here the sample spans around 2.3 million clones, approximately 95% being singletons. Sequencing input: naive CD4+ T cells sorted from blood. The receptors originated from a man aged 18 to 30 in good health. The CDR3 runs from the conserved cysteine through the conserved F or W. Fields, in order: J gene, clone size, D gene, CDR3 length, V gene, CDR3 DNA, CDR3 protein. A D gene is named only where the DNA matches it firmly. A clone size is listed for some rows: how often the clone was seen (once, few, many), or a class if it is expanded.

>TRBJ2-1|NA|TRBD2|16|TRBV5-1
TGCGCCAGCAGCTTACAGCAGCGGGAGGGAGGGAATGAGCAGTTCTTC
CASSLQQREGGNEQFF
>TRBJ2-7|NA|TRBD1|14|TRBV11-2
TGTGCCAGCAGCTCTCAGGGGGAACACTACGAGCAGTACTTC
CASSSQGEHYEQYF
>TRBJ2-7|NA|NA|13|TRBV7-2
TGTGCCAGCAGCTTAGATTTAGGCGGCGAGCAGTACTTC
CASSLDLGGEQYF
>TRBJ2-2|once|NA|15|TRBV2
TGTGCCAGCAGAGAGACTCGACCCTTCACCGGGGAGCTGTTTTTT
CASRETRPFTGELFF
>TRBJ1-1|NA|NA|15|TRBV7-2
TGTGCCAGCAGCTTAGTCTCGGGGGTGAACACTGAAGCTTTCTTT
CASSLVSGVNTEAFF
>TRBJ2-2|NA|NA|12|TRBV10-3
TGTGCCATCAGTGATAACACCGGGGAGCTGTTTTTT
CAISDNTGELFF
>TRBJ1-3|NA|NA|14|TRBV15
TGTGCCACCAGCAGAGGCGGGCGGGGAAACACCATATATTTT
CATSRGGRGNTIYF
>TRBJ2-7|NA|TRBD1|14|TRBV6-6
TGTGCCAGCAGTGCCCGACAGGGTCTCGACGAGCAGTACTTC
CASSARQGLDEQYF
>TRBJ2-7|NA|NA|12|TRBV2
TGTGCCAGCAGTGGTACCTTATACGAGCAGTACTTC
CASSGTLYEQYF
>TRBJ1-2|NA|TRBD1|17|TRBV28
TGTGCCAGCAGTCCACCCCCCGGGACAGGGGTAAACTATGGCTACACCTTC
CASSPPPGTGVNYGYTF
>TRBJ1-6|NA|NA|17|TRBV9
TGTGCCAGCAGCCCACTTGGGGGGCAAGGATATAATTCACCCCTCCACTTT
CASSPLGGQGYNSPLHF
>TRBJ1-5|once|NA|14|TRBV2
TGTGCCAGCAGTCTCGGAGAGGGATATCAGCCCCAGCATTTT
CASSLGEGYQPQHF
>TRBJ2-3|NA|NA|17|TRBV7-2
TGTGCCAGCAGCTTAGAATATGGAGGACTCCGCACAGATACGCAGTATTTT
CASSLEYGGLRTDTQYF
>TRBJ2-7|NA|NA|16|TRBV19
TGTGCCAGTAGTCCTGGGTACAGTCTCACCCGTTACGAGCAGTACTTC
CASSPGYSLTRYEQYF
>TRBJ2-6|NA|NA|15|TRBV6-5
TGTGCCAGCAGGGAGTCAGGGTCCGGGGCCAACGTCCTGACTTTC
CASRESGSGANVLTF
>TRBJ1-4|once|NA|14|TRBV5-1
TGCGCCAGCAGCTCGGGAGAAGTTCGTGAAAAACTGTTTTTT
CASSSGEVREKLFF
>TRBJ2-2|NA|NA|13|TRBV14
TGTGCCAGCAGCCGACCGGACACCGGGGAGCTGTTTTTT
CASSRPDTGELFF
>TRBJ1-1|NA|NA|15|TRBV5-4
TGTGCCAGCAGCTTGGCATCAGGCAAGAACACTGAAGCTTTCTTT
CASSLASGKNTEAFF
>TRBJ1-1|NA|NA|13|TRBV28
TGTGAAATTCCCCCTCCAGAGAACACTGAAGCTTTCTTT
CEIPPPENTEAFF
>TRBJ1-4|NA|NA|14|TRBV30
TGTGCCTGGAGTGTGTTAAGGGCTGGAGGACGACTGTTTTTT
CAWSVLRAGGRLFF
>TRBJ2-3|NA|NA|15|TRBV4-3
TGCGCCAGCAGCCAAGGAAGGGCAGGGTCGAATACGCAGTATTTT
CASSQGRAGSNTQYF
>TRBJ1-6|NA|NA|17|TRBV13
TGTGCCAGCCAGGACGGGGGAACCGGCTCCTATAATTCACCCCTCCACTTT
CASQDGGTGSYNSPLHF
>TRBJ2-7|NA|TRBD2|14|TRBV12-5
TGTGCTAGTGGTCTATCGGGGGGGTACTACGAGCAGTACTTC
CASGLSGGYYEQYF
>TRBJ1-4|NA|NA|15|TRBV10-3
TGTGCCATCAGCTTACAGGGAGAGCCTAATGAAAAACTGTTTTTT
CAISLQGEPNEKLFF
>TRBJ2-1|NA|TRBD1|15|TRBV25-1
TGTGCCAGCAGTGTTCCGGGACAGAAGCGCAATGAGCAGTTCTTC
CASSVPGQKRNEQFF
>TRBJ1-2|NA|TRBD1|14|TRBV19
TGTGCCAGTAGTTCCCAGGGGGAGAGCTATGGCTACACCTTC
CASSSQGESYGYTF
>TRBJ1-2|NA|NA|12|TRBV5-6
TGTGCCAGCAGCGAGGGTCCCTATGGCTACACCTTC
CASSEGPYGYTF
>TRBJ1-3|NA|NA|16|TRBV6-5
TGTGCCAGCAGTTATTTCACACCTAGCTCTGGAAACACCATATATTTT
CASSYFTPSSGNTIYF
>TRBJ1-2|few|NA|12|TRBV6-1
TGTGCCAGCAGTGACACGGGTTATGGCTACACCTTC
CASSDTGYGYTF